Shown below are 23 T cell receptor beta chains from a single sample sequenced in a study of blood T cell repertoires in COVID-19. Produced via immunoSEQ multiplex PCR; TCRdb's table is partial and in-frame only. The sample consists of about 110,000 clones, 70% to 80% of them appearing once. Sequenced material: peripheral blood. These receptors all stem from a woman aged 55-70 years with acute or convalescent COVID-19.

The V call is TRBV7-9, the J call TRBJ2-4, with D perhaps matching TRBD2 (5 bases). Germline V gene data show CDR1 as SEHNR and CDR2 as FQNEAQ (reference sequence). The length of the CDR3 is 15 residues. V lost 1 base, J lost 3 bases, and 10 bases lay in between. The CDR3 region is CASSLDGGFKNIQYF. The CDR3 bases are TGTGCCAGCAGCTTAGACGGAGGATTCAAAAACATTCAGTACTTC.

This chain joins TRBV5-4 and TRBJ1-6; 8 nucleotides match TRBD1. Losses at the gene ends were 4 bases for V and 8 bases for J; bases not matched to a gene: 8. The CDR3 extends over 15 amino acids. CDR1 SGHNT and CDR2 YYREEE come from the germline V gene (reference sequence). The DNA for the CDR3 is TGTGCCAGCAGCCCGGCGGCAGGGGGCTATTCACCCCTCCACTTT. Translation gives CASSPAAGGYSPLHF.

The V and J genes are TRBV4-3 and TRBJ1-4; 7 bases align to TRBD1. V shed 4 bases, J shed 6 bases, and the junction held 5 bases outside the gene matches. The CDR3 covers 14 residues. Germline-derived CDR1 and CDR2 are LGHNA and YSLEER. For the CDR3, the DNA is TGCGCCAGCAGCCGGGGAACAGGGGATGAAAAACTGTTTTTT. It codes for CASSRGTGDEKLFF.

The CDR3 loop is CASSSWDRVLGGYTF. The CDR3 DNA follows: TGTGCCAGCAGTTCGTGGGACAGGGTTTTGGGGGGCTACACCTTC. The gene calls are TRBV28 and TRBJ1-2; 9 bases align to TRBD1. J was trimmed by 8 bases and V by 4 bases; bases with no gene match: 11. This CDR3 region has 15 residues. Germline assignment: CDR1 MDHEN and CDR2 SYDVKM.

The chain links TRBV5-8 to TRBJ1-2; 8 positions agree with TRBD1. Germline assignment: CDR1 SGHTS and CDR2 YDEGEE. Unmatched junction bases numbered 11, after V lost 4 bases and J lost 6 bases. CDR3 length equals 15 residues. The CDR3 region has the DNA TGTGCCAGCAGCCGGAGCGGACAGGGCATGGATGGCTACACCTTC. Its translation: CASSRSGQGMDGYTF.

V is TRBV10-3 and J is TRBJ1-2; D unclear. Germline-derived CDR1 and CDR2 are ENHRY and SYGVKD. Trimming stripped 2 bases from V and 0 bases from J, with 7 bases between. The CDR3 contains 14 residues. The DNA for the CDR3 is TGTGCCATCAGTGAGAATCCGGCTAACTATGGCTACACCTTC. Protein product: CAISENPANYGYTF.

This clone was detected once. The rearrangement links TRBV7-3 to TRBJ2-1; TRBD2 is a possible D gene (5 bases). Germline lookup yields CDR1 SGHTA and CDR2 FQGTGA. The CDR3 loop spans 14 amino acids. The ends were cut back, 4 bases at V and 4 bases at J, with 11 bases in the middle. CDR3 sequence (DNA): TGTGCCAGCAGCTCCGGGGAGCGATACAATGAGCAGTTCTTC. Protein product: CASSSGERYNEQFF.

This clone was counted a single time. The rearrangement uses TRBV24-1 and TRBJ1-2, with TRBD1 as a possible D gene (5 bases). Trimming stripped 3 bases from V and 5 bases from J, with 12 bases between. CDR1 is KGHDR and CDR2 is SFDVKD in the germline V gene. The CDR3 sequence is 14 residues long. CDR3 DNA sequence: TGTGCCACCAGTGATGGGGGGATTTGGTATGGCTACACCTTC. Encoded protein: CATSDGGIWYGYTF.

CDR3: CASSEGGQDSNQPQHF. The CDR3 bases are TGTGCCAGCAGTGAAGGGGGACAGGATAGCAATCAGCCCCAGCATTTT. This chain uses TRBV25-1 with TRBJ1-5; TRBD1 agrees at 8 bases. The CDR3 is made up of 16 amino acids. Unmatched junction bases numbered 3, after V lost 2 bases and J lost 0 bases. Per the germline V gene, CDR1 is MGHDK and CDR2 is SYGVNS.

This clone has a handful of counts. The rearrangement links TRBV10-3 to TRBJ1-2; possibly TRBD1 for D (5 bases). Trimming shortened V by 8 bases and J by 0 bases, and 22 bases separated the two germline ends. The CDR3 spans 17 residues. Germline CDR1 ENHRY, CDR2 SYGVKD. CDR3 loop: CAIGAGRGAQANYGYTF. The CDR3 DNA follows: TGTGCCATCGGGGCGGGGAGGGGCGCCCAGGCTAACTATGGCTACACCTTC.

This sequence joins TRBV2 and TRBJ1-1, with a weak D call TRBD1 (5 bases). Germline loops: CDR1 SNHLY, CDR2 FYNNEI. With 2 bases removed from V and 7 bases from J, the gap between germline ends came to 14 bases. This CDR3 is 14 amino acids long. CDR3 sequence reads: CASSEIRTRGEAFF. In DNA, the CDR3 is TGTGCCAGCAGTGAAATTAGGACAAGGGGTGAAGCTTTCTTT.

The chain employs TRBV28 and TRBJ1-5, with D perhaps TRBD1 (5 bases). This CDR3 has 14 residues. Germline V lookup: CDR1 MDHEN, CDR2 SYDVKM. The germline V and J ends were trimmed by 8 bases and 1 base, with 12 bases remaining between them. The CDR3, as DNA: TGTGCCAGCCTTCGTCAGGGAAGCAATCAGCCCCAGCATTTT. As protein: CASLRQGSNQPQHF.

This clone was found many times. The gene calls are TRBV4-1 and TRBJ1-5; D is undetermined. The CDR3 runs 16 residues. Germline V gene data show CDR1 as MGHRA and CDR2 as YSYEKL. Deletions cut 1 base from V and 2 bases from J, with 12 bases between. The chain's CDR3 is CASSQGGIIGNQPQHF. The DNA for the CDR3 is TGCGCCAGCAGCCAAGGAGGCATTATAGGCAATCAGCCCCAGCATTTT.

V is TRBV19 and J is TRBJ1-5; 8 nucleotides align to TRBD1. The germline V gene has CDR1 LNHDA and CDR2 SQIVND (reference sequence). V shed 10 bases and J 4 bases; nucleotides not matched to a gene: 12. The CDR3 is 15 amino acids. This chain's CDR3 is CATSGGSGLNQPQHF. In nucleotides, the CDR3 is TGTGCCACCTCAGGGGGCTCGGGACTGAATCAGCCCCAGCATTTT.

In DNA form, the CDR3 reads TGTGCCATCCGACGCGGTAGGACAGGGAGCGTAGAGACCCAGTACTTC. Translating gives CAIRRGRTGSVETQYF. V is TRBV28 and J is TRBJ2-5; 8 bases fit TRBD1. Trimming took 10 bases from V and 4 from J; bases not matched to a gene: 17. The CDR3 runs 16 residues. Germline CDR1 and CDR2: MDHEN and SYDVKM.

The V gene is TRBV5-1, the J gene TRBJ1-2, with TRBD1 as a possible D gene (6 bases). Deletions cut 4 bases from V and 4 bases from J, with 14 bases between. Germline CDR1 and CDR2: SGHRS and YFSETQ. The CDR3 spans 14 residues. The CDR3 loop reads CASSKDRTSYGYTF. The CDR3 region has the DNA TGCGCCAGCAGCAAAGACAGGACCAGCTATGGCTACACCTTC.

This chain uses TRBV29-1 with TRBJ2-5; 8 bases line up with TRBD1. The germline CDR1 and CDR2 sequences are SQVTM and ANQGSEA. The CDR3 covers 13 residues. V trimming: 3 bases; J trimming: 7 bases; junction bases outside the gene matches: 7. The CDR3 DNA is TGCAGCGTTGAGCCGGGACAGGTCTTGACCCAGTACTTC. Protein sequence: CSVEPGQVLTQYF.

The V call is TRBV27, the J call TRBJ1-6; a weak D match, TRBD1 (5 bases). Germline-derived CDR1 and CDR2 are MNHEY and SMNVEV (reference sequence). The CDR3 sequence is 12 residues long. V gave up 8 bases and J gave up 7 bases, with 9 bases separating them. The CDR3 coding sequence is TGTGCCAGCCATAACAGGAATTCACCCCTCCACTTT. This sequence encodes CASHNRNSPLHF.

The genes are TRBV3-1 (or the pseudogene TRBV3-2) and TRBJ2-7, with 8 nucleotides matching TRBD2. The CDR3 has 15 residues. With V trimmed by 1 base and J by 6 bases, 8 bases remained unmatched. In germline, CDR1 is LGHDT, CDR2 YNNKEL (reference sequence). This CDR3 is CASSQARLANGEQYF. The CDR3 coding sequence is TGTGCCAGCAGCCAAGCTCGACTAGCGAACGGCGAGCAGTACTTC.

The chain links TRBV7-8 to TRBJ1-1; D may be TRBD1 (5 bases). The CDR3 loop spans 13 amino acids. Germline V gene lookup returns CDR1 SGHVS and CDR2 FQNEAQ. The V end lost 3 bases, the J end lost 5 bases, and 10 bases lay between the germline ends. Here the CDR3 DNA reads TGTGCCAGCAGCTTCTCAGGGAAAACTGAAGCTTTCTTT. Translation gives CASSFSGKTEAFF. The variable domain in full, completed from reference TRBV7-8 and TRBJ1-1, reads GAGVSQSPRYKVAKRGQDVALRCDPISGHVSLFWYQQALGQGPEFLTYFQNEAQLDKSGLPSDRFFAERPEGSVSTLKIQRTQQEDSAVYLCASSFSGKTEAFFGQGTRLTVV.

CDR3 amino acids: CASSEQGDTEAFF. Written as DNA, the CDR3 is TGTGCCAGCAGTGAACAGGGTGACACTGAAGCTTTCTTT. V gene TRBV2 combines with J gene TRBJ1-1; TRBD1 is a possible D gene (5 bases). Per the germline V gene, CDR1 is SNHLY and CDR2 is FYNNEI. Trimming took off 2 bases at V and 3 bases at J, with 7 bases between the two ends. This CDR3 region has 13 residues.

This clone was recorded once. The J gene is TRBJ1-2, the V gene TRBV5-6; D unclear. This CDR3 has 15 amino acids. Per the germline V gene, CDR1 is SGHDT and CDR2 is YYEEEE. Trimming removed 1 base at V and 0 bases at J, with 10 bases between. CDR3: CASSLQQATNYGYTF. The CDR3 DNA follows: TGTGCCAGCAGCTTGCAACAAGCGACTAACTATGGCTACACCTTC. The whole variable domain, remainder taken from reference TRBV5-6 and TRBJ1-2, is DAGVTQSPTHLIKTRGQQVTLRCSPKSGHDTVSWYQQALGQGPQFIFQYYEEEERQRGNFPDRFSGHQFPNYSSELNVNALLLGDSALYLCASSLQQATNYGYTFGSGTRLTVV.

The table lists this clone with a count of one. The CDR3 is CAISEQGQEHGYTF. CDR3 in DNA: TGTGCCATCAGTGAACAGGGGCAGGAGCATGGCTACACCTTC. The chain recombines TRBV10-3 with TRBJ1-2; the match to TRBD1 covers 7 bases. Trimming cost V 3 bases and J 6 bases; bases outside gene matches: 7. Per germline, CDR1 ENHRY and CDR2 SYGVKD. The CDR3 is made up of 14 amino acids.